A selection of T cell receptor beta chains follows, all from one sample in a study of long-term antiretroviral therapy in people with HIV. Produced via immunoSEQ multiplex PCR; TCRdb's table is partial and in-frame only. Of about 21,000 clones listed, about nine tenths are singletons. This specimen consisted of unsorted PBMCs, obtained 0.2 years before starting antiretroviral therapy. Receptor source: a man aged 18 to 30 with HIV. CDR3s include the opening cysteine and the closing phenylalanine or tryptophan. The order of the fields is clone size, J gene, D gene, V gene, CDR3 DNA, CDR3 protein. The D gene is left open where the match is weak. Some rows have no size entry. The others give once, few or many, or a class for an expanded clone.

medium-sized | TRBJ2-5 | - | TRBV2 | TGTGCCAGCAGTGATGGAGGTGGGGGCGGAGAGACCCAGTACTTC | CASSDGGGGGETQYF
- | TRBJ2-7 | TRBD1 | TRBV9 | TGTGCCAGCAGCTTTGGACAGGGGGTTACCTACGAGCAGTACTTC | CASSFGQGVTYEQYF
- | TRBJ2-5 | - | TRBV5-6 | TGTGCCAGTGCTGTAGAGACCCAGTACTTC | CASAVETQYF
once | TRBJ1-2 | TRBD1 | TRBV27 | TGTGCCAGCAGCTCCGGGACAGGGTTAGGCTACACCTTC | CASSSGTGLGYTF
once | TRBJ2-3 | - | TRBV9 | TGTGCCAGCAGCTCCAACAGGTTGACTAGCACAGATACGCAGTATTTT | CASSSNRLTSTDTQYF
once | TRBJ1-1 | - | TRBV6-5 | TGTGCCAGCAGCGGGCAGGGCATGAACACTGAAGCTTTCTTT | CASSGQGMNTEAFF
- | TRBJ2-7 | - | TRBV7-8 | TGTGCCAGCAGCTTAGAAGGTTCGACCTACGAGCAGTACTTC | CASSLEGSTYEQYF
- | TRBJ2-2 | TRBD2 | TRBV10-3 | TGTGCCATCAGTGCTGTTGATGTGGGGACTAGCGGGGGGGGAGAGAACACCGGGGAGCTGTTTTTT | CAISAVDVGTSGGGENTGELFF
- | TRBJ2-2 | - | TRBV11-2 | TGTGCCGCACCGGGGAGGCTAACGAACACCGGGGAGCTGTTTTTT | CAAPGRLTNTGELFF
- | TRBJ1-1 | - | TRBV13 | TGTGCCAGCAGCACGACAAGGGGGGGCACTGAAGCTTTCTTT | CASSTTRGGTEAFF
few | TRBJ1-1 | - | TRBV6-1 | TGTGCCAGCAGTGAAGCACAGGGCGGACCTGAAGCTTTCTTT | CASSEAQGGPEAFF
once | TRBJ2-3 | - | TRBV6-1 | TGTGCCAGCAGCCTCGACCCTGCGCAGTATTTT | CASSLDPAQYF
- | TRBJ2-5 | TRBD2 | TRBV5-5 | TGTGCCAGCAGCTTCGGAGCGGGGTCGGAGACCCAGTACTTC | CASSFGAGSETQYF
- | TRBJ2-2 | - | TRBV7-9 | TGTGCCAGCAGCTCCCAGGGATCTGGGGAGCTGTTTTTT | CASSSQGSGELFF
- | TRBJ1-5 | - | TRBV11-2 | TGTGCCAGCAGCCCCTCCACCTATCAGCCCCAGCATTTT | CASSPSTYQPQHF
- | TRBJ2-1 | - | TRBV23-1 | TGCGCCAGCATTCACCCCCAGCACTCCTACAATGAGCAGTTCTTC | CASIHPQHSYNEQFF
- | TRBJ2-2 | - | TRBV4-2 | TGTGCCAGCAGCCAATTCTGGGCAGGCATCACCGGGGAGCTGTTTTTT | CASSQFWAGITGELFF
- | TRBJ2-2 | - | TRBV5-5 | TGTGCCAGCAGCTTGGGAGCGGGCGGGGAGCTGTTTTTT | CASSLGAGGELFF
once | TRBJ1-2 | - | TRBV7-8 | TGTGCCAGCAGCTTAGTTGAGGGAGCCTATGGCTACACCTTC | CASSLVEGAYGYTF
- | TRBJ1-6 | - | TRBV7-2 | TGTGCCAGCAGCCGTGACAGGTCCCCTAGGGGTTCACCCCTCCACTTT | CASSRDRSPRGSPLHF
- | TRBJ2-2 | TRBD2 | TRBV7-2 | TGTGCCAGCAGCCCAAGACTAGCTGTTGCCGGGGAGCTGTTTTTT | CASSPRLAVAGELFF
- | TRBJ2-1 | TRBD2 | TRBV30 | TGTGCCTGGACTGGACTAGCGGGAGGCCTAGGGGACTACAATGAGCAGTTCTTC | CAWTGLAGGLGDYNEQFF
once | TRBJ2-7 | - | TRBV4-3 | TGCGCCAGCAGCCAAGGCCTAGGGACCTACGAGCAGTACTTC | CASSQGLGTYEQYF
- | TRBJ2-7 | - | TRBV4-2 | TGTGCCAGCAGCCCCCTCGGGCAGAACTCCTACGAGCAGTACTTC | CASSPLGQNSYEQYF
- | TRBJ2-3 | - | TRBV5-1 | TGCGCCAGCATGGAAGGTACCCGGCTAGGTGATACGCAGTATTTT | CASMEGTRLGDTQYF
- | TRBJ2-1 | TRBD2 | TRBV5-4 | TGTGCCAGCAGCTTCTTCGCGGGGGGGGATGAGCAGTTCTTC | CASSFFAGGDEQFF
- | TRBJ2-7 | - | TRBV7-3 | TGTGCCAGCAGCTTATGGGGCGGGGACTCCTACGAGCAGTACTTC | CASSLWGGDSYEQYF
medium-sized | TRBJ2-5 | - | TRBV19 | TGTGCCAGTTCAACTCCCTCGCAGGGAGCGGAGACCCAGTACTTC | CASSTPSQGAETQYF
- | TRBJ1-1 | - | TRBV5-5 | TGTGCCAGCAGCTTGGGGGGAGGCACTGAAGCTTTCTTT | CASSLGGGTEAFF
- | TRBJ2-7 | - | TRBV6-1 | TGTGCCAGCAGTGAAGGCGTTCCCTCAAGCGGGTACGAGCAGTACTTC | CASSEGVPSSGYEQYF
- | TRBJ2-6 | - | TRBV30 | TGTGCCTGGGAGCAATCTGGGGCCAACGTCCTGACTTTC | CAWEQSGANVLTF
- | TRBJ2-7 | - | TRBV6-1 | TGTGCCAGCAATTTCGGGACCTACGAGCAGTACTTC | CASNFGTYEQYF
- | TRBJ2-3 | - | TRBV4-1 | TGCGCCAGCAGCCAAGAAAGGGATACGCAGTATTTT | CASSQERDTQYF
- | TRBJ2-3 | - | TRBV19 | TGTGCCAGTCAGCCGTTGGGGGACTTGGGAGATACGCAGTATTTT | CASQPLGDLGDTQYF
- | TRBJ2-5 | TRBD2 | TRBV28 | TGTGCCAGCAGTCGACTAGCGGGAGTACAGACCCAGTACTTC | CASSRLAGVQTQYF
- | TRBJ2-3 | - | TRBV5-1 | TGCGCCAGCAGCACCAGGCTTAACACAGATACGCAGTATTTT | CASSTRLNTDTQYF
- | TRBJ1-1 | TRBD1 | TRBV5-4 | TGTGCCAGCAGCTTGGGGTCAGGGGGCCCTTACACTGAAGCTTTCTTT | CASSLGSGGPYTEAFF
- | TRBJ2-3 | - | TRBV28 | TGTGCCAGCGGGATTCGTCCGGGCTCCATCATCACAGATACGCAGTATTTT | CASGIRPGSIITDTQYF
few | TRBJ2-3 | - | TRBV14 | TGTGCCAGCAGCCAAGGAGGGGGGCTTTGGGCAGATACGCAGTATTTT | CASSQGGGLWADTQYF
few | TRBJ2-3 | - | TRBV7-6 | TGTGCCAGCAGCTTAGCGGGGGATACAGATACGCAGTATTTT | CASSLAGDTDTQYF
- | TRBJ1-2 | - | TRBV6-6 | TGTGCCAGCAGCGGGCTGGGGGGCGATGACTATGGCTACACCTTC | CASSGLGGDDYGYTF
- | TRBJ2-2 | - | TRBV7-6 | TGTGCCAGCAGCGGAACCGGGGAGCTGTTTTTT | CASSGTGELFF
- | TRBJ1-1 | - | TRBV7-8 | TGTGCCAGCAGCTTAACCGGGGGGAACACTGAAGCTTTCTTT | CASSLTGGNTEAFF
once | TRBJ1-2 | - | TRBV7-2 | TGTGCCAGCAGCTTACCGATAGACTATGGCTACACCTTC | CASSLPIDYGYTF
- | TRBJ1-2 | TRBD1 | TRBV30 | TGTGCCTGGAGTACAGGGACAGACATCTATGGCTACACCTTC | CAWSTGTDIYGYTF
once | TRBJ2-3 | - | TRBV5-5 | TGTGCCAGCAGCTCCTGGACAGACACAGATACGCAGTATTTT | CASSSWTDTDTQYF
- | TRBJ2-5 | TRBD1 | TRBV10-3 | TGTGCCATCAGTGAGCGGGACAGGGGACCTCAAGAGACCCAGTACTTC | CAISERDRGPQETQYF
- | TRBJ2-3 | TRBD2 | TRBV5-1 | TGCGCCAGCAGCTTGGGTCTCTCTAGCGGGGCTAGCACAGATACGCAGTATTTT | CASSLGLSSGASTDTQYF
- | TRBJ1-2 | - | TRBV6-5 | TGTGCCAGCAGCCAATCCGGGGGGAACTATGGCTACACCTTC | CASSQSGGNYGYTF
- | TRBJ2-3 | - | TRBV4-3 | TGCGCCAGCAGCCAAGATGACGGCCCCCCGGCAAGGTATTTT | CASSQDDGPPARYF
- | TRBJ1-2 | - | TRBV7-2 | TGTGCCAGCAGCTTAATGAGTTTTGGCTACACCTTC | CASSLMSFGYTF
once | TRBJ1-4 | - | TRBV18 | TGTGCCAGCTCACCAGTGGGGGCGCGTGAAAAACTGTTTTTT | CASSPVGAREKLFF
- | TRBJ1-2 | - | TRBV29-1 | TGCAGCGCCGCCCCACCCACCCGACAGGCGTCTAACTATGGCTACACCTTC | CSAAPPTRQASNYGYTF